These T cell receptor beta chains were read from a single sample in a study of blood T cells in healthy people across ages. TCRdb processed the 5' RACE reads anew with MiXCR; each CDR3 protein has one entry. The sample has roughly 1.5 million distinct CDR3 sequences; roughly 43% are singletons. Sequencing was done on a sample of blood. The receptor set was obtained from a woman between 18 and 30 years old in good health. CDR3s leave out the opening cysteine and the closing phenylalanine or tryptophan. Each record gives: J gene, V gene, clone size, CDR3 protein. Clone size appears in some rows only: once, few, many, or a class for an expanded clone.

TRBJ1-4,TRBV30,few,AWSKNEKLF
TRBJ2-3,TRBV20-1,.,SARRTGQGPDTQY
TRBJ2-5,TRBV12-3/TRBV12-4,few,ASSFPPGGMYQETQY
TRBJ2-3,TRBV29-1,.,SVEHYPDTQY
TRBJ2-3,TRBV18,.,ASSPITSSTDTQY
TRBJ2-1,TRBV4-3,.,ASSQDLKSYNEQF
TRBJ1-2,TRBV12-3/TRBV12-4,few,ASSPNLGSPDGYT
TRBJ1-1,TRBV29-1,.,SVEERRSRMNTEAF
TRBJ2-1,TRBV7-2,few,ASSFSTGPLGNEQF
TRBJ2-1,TRBV9,few,ASSGLSGRARNEQF
TRBJ2-1,TRBV4-3,.,ASSHHSKGYEQF
TRBJ2-7,TRBV12-3/TRBV12-4,.,ASSFGVGGFYEQY
TRBJ2-1,TRBV15,.,ATSKRLRRDNEQF
TRBJ2-1,TRBV11-1,.,ASRGPDYNEQF
TRBJ2-7,TRBV6-1,once,ASSEGGVRDYEQY
TRBJ2-3,TRBV20-1,few,SARDPGLRSTDTQY
TRBJ1-5,TRBV5-1,.,ASSLGLDGNQPQH
TRBJ2-7,TRBV20-1,few,SASGATTYEQY
TRBJ2-7,TRBV20-1,few,SASGVGQVSYEQY
TRBJ2-1,TRBV4-3,.,ASSQDPLLAGYYNEQF
TRBJ2-7,TRBV12-3/TRBV12-4,few,ASSPRRGQSYEQY
TRBJ2-3,TRBV10-1,.,ASSEGDTSGTQY
TRBJ2-3,TRBV9,.,ASSVRDGVDRRVGTDTQY
.,TRBV27,.,ASSSLAGGQYEQY
TRBJ1-1,TRBV2,.,ASILQGVGTEAF
.,TRBV12-3/TRBV12-4,.,TSRQTGSEQY
TRBJ2-3,TRBV20-1,.,SARPGGRDTQY
.,TRBV29-1,.,SVEGSRGRPYEQY
TRBJ2-1,TRBV28,once,ASSSTGWGRNSYNEQF
TRBJ1-4,TRBV12-3/TRBV12-4,.,ASSLGGRNEKLF
TRBJ2-1,TRBV27,few,ASTWTGDNEQF
TRBJ1-2,TRBV20-1,.,SALSGTANYGYT
.,TRBV12-3/TRBV12-4,.,ASSVVGDHEQY
TRBJ2-3,TRBV7-2,.,ASSPTRTSGGADTQY
TRBJ2-3,TRBV5-1,.,ASSDRPGTDTQY
TRBJ2-4,TRBV7-2,.,ASSSIGQIAKNIQY
TRBJ2-3,TRBV7-3,.,ASSSNRGGSTDTQY
TRBJ1-1,TRBV30,few,AWSRGVNTEAF
TRBJ2-1,TRBV7-2,few,ASSLLTAGGPLNEQF
TRBJ1-1,TRBV29-1,few,SVDPGHREAF
TRBJ2-3,TRBV7-7,few,ASSPKQGLPTDTQY
TRBJ2-1,TRBV11-2,many,ASSLDPGYNEQF
TRBJ1-1,TRBV29-1,.,SVLENTEAF
.,TRBV4-2,few,ASSLTSAGEQY
TRBJ2-3,TRBV24-1,.,ATSEWTSGSTDTQY
TRBJ2-3,TRBV6-2/TRBV6-3,few,ASSSPAGSDTQY
TRBJ1-2,TRBV3-1,once,ASSDNNRGSLNYGYT
TRBJ2-5,TRBV5-6,.,ASRTTRNEQY
TRBJ2-3,TRBV4-1,.,ASSQDWTGGVMGTQF
TRBJ1-1,TRBV20-1,few,SARAEVGNTEAF
TRBJ2-1,TRBV6-5,few,ASTAGLAAYNEQF
TRBJ1-6,TRBV4-3,few,ASSQESAGTALNSPLH
TRBJ2-1,TRBV5-1,few,ASSLEAVSYNEQF
TRBJ1-1,TRBV5-5,few,ASSVGVDTEAF
TRBJ2-7,TRBV12-3/TRBV12-4,once,ASGGLSLEQY
TRBJ2-7,TRBV6-1,few,ASSTSGGLGEEQY
TRBJ1-2,TRBV7-2,.,ASSSPIRGGYT